Each of the 16 T cell receptor beta chains below was sequenced from the same sample in a study of blood T cell repertoires in COVID-19. Sequenced by immunoSEQ multiplex PCR; TCRdb stores in-frame clones only, minus some. The sample yields some 200,000 clones, under 90% seen once. The sequencing input was peripheral blood. The receptor source for this set is a man aged 50 to 59 with acute or convalescent COVID-19.

This clone was observed a single time. The rearrangement joins TRBV5-1 to TRBJ2-2; TRBD2 might be the D (6 bases). This CDR3 contains 18 residues. From germline, CDR1 is SGHRS and CDR2 YFSETQ. The V end was cut by 2 bases, the J end by 1 base, with 18 bases between. CDR3 protein: CASSLVSGGAGNTGELFF. Written as DNA, the CDR3 is TGCGCCAGCAGCTTAGTCAGTGGTGGAGCGGGGAACACCGGGGAGCTGTTTTTT.

This clone was recorded a few times. CDR3 nucleotides: TGTGCCAGCAGTTACTCGCGGGGAGGGAACACTGAAGCTTTCTTT. Amino acid sequence: CASSYSRGGNTEAFF. The rearrangement links TRBV6-5 to TRBJ1-1; D gene uncertain. Germline values: CDR1 MNHEY, CDR2 SVGAGI. The CDR3 totals 15 residues. V was trimmed by 0 bases and J by 1 base, leaving 9 bases between them.

This clone has more than one count but fewer than ten. The chain recombines TRBV6-5 with TRBJ2-7, with 8 nucleotides matching TRBD1. Germline V gives CDR1 MNHEY, CDR2 SVGAGI. With V trimmed by 2 bases and J by 3 bases, 3 bases remained unmatched. CDR3 length equals 14 residues. The CDR3: CASSYGTGIYEQYF. CDR3 coding DNA: TGTGCCAGCAGTTACGGGACAGGCATCTACGAGCAGTACTTC.

This chain uses TRBV29-1 with TRBJ1-1; the D gene is possibly TRBD1 (5 bases). There are 12 residues in the CDR3. The V end was cut by 7 bases, the J end by 4 bases, with 13 bases between. In germline, CDR1 is SQVTM, CDR2 ANQGSEA. CDR3 sequence: CSARREVTEAFF. DNA for the CDR3: TGCAGCGCTCGCAGGGAGGTCACTGAAGCTTTCTTT.

This clone has just one count. The chain recombines TRBV24-1 with TRBJ1-6; 7 nucleotides match TRBD1. CDR3 length equals 17 residues. Germline values: CDR1 KGHDR, CDR2 SFDVKD. Trimming cost V 5 bases and J 6 bases; bases outside gene matches: 12. The chain's CDR3 is CATSGPQGKRANSPLHF. The CDR3, as DNA: TGTGCCACCAGTGGTCCACAGGGGAAGCGCGCTAATTCACCCCTCCACTTT.

The chain has TRBV4-2 and TRBJ2-2; no clear D. This CDR3 is built from 15 residues. The V end lost 1 base, the J end lost 8 bases, and 14 bases lay between the germline ends. Germline assignment: CDR1 LGHNA and CDR2 YNFKEQ. CDR3 loop: CASSQGMASAGELFF. The CDR3 DNA reads TGTGCCAGCAGCCAAGGGATGGCTAGTGCTGGGGAGCTGTTTTTT.

This clone showed up just once. This chain joins TRBV5-4 and TRBJ1-1; D may be TRBD1 (6 bases). CDR1 and CDR2 from the germline V gene are SGHNT and YYREEE (reference sequence). The CDR3 spans 13 residues. The V and J ends lost 6 bases and 5 bases respectively, with 14 bases between them. The CDR3: CASTNRVRTEAFF. DNA for the CDR3: TGTGCCAGCACCAACAGGGTGAGAACTGAAGCTTTCTTT.

Many counts were recorded for this clone. This chain joins TRBV7-9 and TRBJ1-1; D is ambiguous. The length of the CDR3 is 14 residues. Trimming left V 1 base short and J 5 bases short, with 11 bases between. Germline lookup yields CDR1 SEHNR and CDR2 FQNEAQ (reference sequence). CDR3 nucleotides: TGTGCCAGCAGCTTAGAAGCAGGAGGGACTGAAGCTTTCTTT. Translated, it gives CASSLEAGGTEAFF.

The chain is built from TRBV9 and TRBJ1-3; 7 bases agree with TRBD1. The germline gives CDR1 SGDLS, CDR2 YYNGEE. The CDR3 has 17 residues. With V trimmed by 2 bases and J by 0 bases, 8 bases remained unmatched. The CDR3 region is CASSVNQGGGSGNTIYF. The CDR3 DNA is TGTGCCAGCAGCGTGAACCAGGGGGGCGGCTCTGGAAACACCATATATTTT.

The chain carries TRBV20-1 and TRBJ1-2, with D unclear. The CDR3 length is 10 residues. Trimming took off 6 bases at V and 8 bases at J, with 10 bases between the two ends. The germline gives CDR1 DFQATT, CDR2 SNEGSKA (reference sequence). As DNA, the CDR3 is TGCAGTGCCGCCAGCGCAGGCTACACCTTC. Residues: CSAASAGYTF.

CDR3 sequence: CASSVVQGNEQFF. DNA of the CDR3: TGTGCCAGCAGCGTTGTACAGGGGAATGAGCAGTTCTTC. The chain has TRBV9 and TRBJ2-1; 7 bases align to TRBD1. The V gene end was trimmed by 2 bases and the J gene end by 7 bases; junction bases not matched to a gene: 3. The CDR3 sequence is 13 residues long. CDR1 is SGDLS and CDR2 is YYNGEE in the germline V gene.

The rearrangement links TRBV30 to TRBJ1-2; weak D call: TRBD1 (5 bases). The V gene lost 3 bases and the J gene lost 5 bases, with 19 bases spanning the gap. Germline V CDR1 and CDR2: GTSNPN, SVGIG (reference sequence). The CDR3 consists of 15 residues. The DNA for the CDR3 is TGTGCCTGGAGCCCCCATGGGGCAGGCGGATATGGCTACACCTTC. Residues: CAWSPHGAGGYGYTF.

The chain employs TRBV29-1 and TRBJ1-1; the D gene is possibly TRBD1 (5 bases). The CDR3 totals 11 residues. Trimming took off 0 bases at V and 9 bases at J, with 8 bases between the two ends. CDR1 is SQVTM, CDR2 ANQGSEA, per germline. For the CDR3, the DNA is TGCAGCGTTGAAGACAGGGTGAAAGCTTTCTTT. Protein: CSVEDRVKAFF.

The V call is TRBV27, the J call TRBJ1-2; maybe TRBD1 (5 bases). Trimming shortened V by 5 bases and J by 13 bases, and 17 bases separated the two germline ends. Germline V lookup: CDR1 MNHEY, CDR2 SMNVEV (reference sequence). The CDR3 has 12 amino acids. CDR3 nucleotides: TGTGCCAGCAGTAGCTTGGGGGGGGTTCGCACCTTC. Its translation is CASSSLGGVRTF.

The CDR3 coding sequence is TGTGCCAGCAGCCAAGGCCTCGGGGGGGGATCTTATAATTCACCCCTCCACTTT. Translation gives CASSQGLGGGSYNSPLHF. The rearrangement joins TRBV3-1 (or the pseudogene TRBV3-2) to TRBJ1-6; tentative D call: TRBD1 (5 bases). V was shortened by 1 base and J by 4 bases, with 17 bases between the two germline ends. This CDR3 spans 18 amino acids. Per germline, CDR1 LGHDT and CDR2 YNNKEL (reference sequence).

This clone was detected once. One end of the junction is discordant with germline, which a read error may explain. For the CDR3, the DNA is TGTGCCAGCAGTGACTCCGGGACAGGGACATTTGGCTACACCTTC. Its translation: CASSDSGTGTFGYTF. This chain connects TRBV6-5 to TRBJ1-2; the match to TRBD1 covers 9 bases. Germline V gives CDR1 MNHEY, CDR2 SVGAGI. The CDR3 length is 15 residues.